Listed here is a single TCR beta chain. This clone's antigen is unknown. No clone much larger than this one lies a single base away; base qualities are absent. Whole blood was collected in K2EDTA tubes by collaborating institutions according to the institutions' own protocols. For TCRbeta analysis, collaborator samples were shipped as frozen whole blood, as isolated PBMCs, or as DNA extracted from either sample type. Inclusive of the bounding cysteine and phenylalanine, the CDR3 is 12 residues long. CDR3 DNA is the only sequence kept; it has 36 bases, read in frame from the first base. CDR1 and CDR2 were assigned from the germline V gene as KGHDR and SFDVKD. V is cut by 5 bases and J by 3 bases, and the space between the germline ends is 4 bases. This specimen comes from a study of blood T cell repertoires in COVID-19 (dated by TCRdb to between 2020 and 2021). In the study overall: The collaborator samples originated in the United States, Italy and Spain and spanned the acute and convalescent phases of COVID-19. Samples were obtained from the ongoing ImmuneRACE study (first 160 participants) and from 1,000 to 1,500 subjects provided by 6 global collaborators. Nearly every sample came with metadata listing a de-identified subject ID, COVID-19 status, age in years and sex. The prospective study material was composed of cDNA or gDNA derived from T cells, B-cell-depleted T cells, or PBMCs. Where available, HLA class I and class II types were taken from metadata supplied by the sample provider and were not determined by assay-based typing. The dataset comprised deeply sampled blood TCRbeta repertoires from subjects exposed to, actively infected with, or recovered from COVID-19. The repertoires were released in a freely available public database intended as a resource for research on the immune response to SARS-CoV-2.

Summary of the overall study and its limitations: How much clinical and demographic metadata was included differed by source and by participant, and the metadata was provided uncurated.

TCRbeta CDR3 regions were amplified from genomic DNA using the immunoSEQ Assay, a bias-controlled multiplex PCR. Per the original workflow: Nucleated cell counts per sample were estimated from amplification of reference gene primers within the assay. To quantify the absolute abundance of each unique TCRbeta CDR3 rearrangement, sequence reads were collapsed and filtered. For each sample, productive Simpson clonality was calculated as the square root of Simpson's diversity index across productive rearrangements. This is the immuneACCESS table as TCRdb keeps it, with only in-frame sequences that have V and J called. A part of the clones is gone; compared with another copy, unresolved V genes explain less than half, and the rest is unexplained. V and J calls and clone size are copied from that table; D and trimming were computed from the DNA. The sample contains about 230,000 clones, around 88% of them found a single time. The ten largest make up more than 6.5% of the sample.

What was sequenced was peripheral blood. The receptor comes from a man between 35 and 55 years old with active or convalescent COVID-19. In this chain, TRBV24-1 is recombined with TRBJ1-5; a confident D gene designation cannot be given. The nucleotide sequence is given as TGTGCCACCAGTGCCATCAATCAGCCCCAGCATTTT. Translated, it gives CATSAINQPQHF.